Sequencing of this T cell receptor beta chain was carried out in a study of blood T cell repertoires in COVID-19. Authors' analysis steps: From reference gene primer amplification, estimates of nucleated cell counts were derived. The data were produced by immunoSEQ multiplex PCR, yet TCRdb's version contains in-frame clones alone and is incomplete. That table gives V, J and clone size, and the DNA gave D and trimming. The sample holds 270,000 or so clones; roughly 88% are singletons and the top ten take 3%. Germline assignment: CDR1 LGHDT and CDR2 YNNKEL (reference sequence). Deletions cut 4 bases from V and 8 bases from J, with 8 bases between. The CDR3 runs to 12 residues.

The receptor comes from a woman aged 25 to 39 with active or convalescent COVID-19. The specimen sequenced was peripheral blood. The V and J genes are TRBV3-1 (or the pseudogene TRBV3-2) and TRBJ2-2, with D uncertain. The CDR3 is CASSPPKGELFF. The CDR3 coding sequence is TGTGCCAGCAGCCCCCCTAAGGGGGAGCTGTTTTTT.